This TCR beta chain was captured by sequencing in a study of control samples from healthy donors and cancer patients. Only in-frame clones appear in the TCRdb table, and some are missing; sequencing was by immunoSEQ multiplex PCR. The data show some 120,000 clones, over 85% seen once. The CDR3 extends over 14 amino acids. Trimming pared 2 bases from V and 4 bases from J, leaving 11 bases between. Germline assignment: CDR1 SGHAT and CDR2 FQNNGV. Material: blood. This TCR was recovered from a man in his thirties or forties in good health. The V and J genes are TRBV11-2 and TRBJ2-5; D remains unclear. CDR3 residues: CASSLFEVAETQYF. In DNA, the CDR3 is TGTGCCAGCAGCTTATTTGAAGTGGCAGAGACCCAGTACTTC. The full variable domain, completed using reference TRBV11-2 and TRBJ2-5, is EAGVAQSPRYKIIEKRQSVAFWCNPISGHATLYWYQQILGQGPKLLIQFQNNGVVDDSQLPKDRFSAERLKGVDSTLKIQPAKLEDSAVYLCASSLFEVAETQYFGPGTRLLVL.